This is a list of T cell receptor beta chains from one sample in a study of PD-L1 blockade in urothelial cancer. The protocol was immunoSEQ multiplex PCR, while the TCRdb copy is restricted to in-frame clones and leaves out a portion. The sample contains roughly 50,000 clones, around nine tenths of which appear only once. The starting material was PBMCs, obtained around atezolizumab (anti-PD-L1) treatment. Receptors were obtained from a woman aged 60-75 years with urothelial cancer. CDR3s include the opening cysteine and the closing phenylalanine or tryptophan. D genes are given only for firm matches. Clone size appears in some rows only: once, few, many, or a class for an expanded clone.

clone_size j_call d_call v_call cdr3_aa cdr3_nt
once TRBJ2-5 TRBD2 TRBV4-3 CASSQPVSGGETQYF TGCGCCAGCAGCCAACCCGTTAGCGGGGGAGAGACCCAGTACTTC
NA TRBJ2-7 TRBD1 TRBV4-3 CASNQARDRGYEQYF TGCGCCAGCAACCAAGCCCGGGACAGGGGGTACGAGCAGTACTTC
NA TRBJ1-1 NA TRBV28 CASSLTGRNTEAFF TGTGCCAGCAGTTTAACAGGCCGGAACACTGAAGCTTTCTTT
once TRBJ1-3 TRBD1 TRBV29-1 CSAGDRGAGNTIYF TGCAGCGCCGGGGACAGGGGTGCTGGAAACACCATATATTTT
NA TRBJ2-5 TRBD2 TRBV7-9 CASSVSGGETQYF TGTGCCAGCAGCGTTAGCGGGGGAGAGACCCAGTACTTC
NA TRBJ1-2 NA TRBV7-9 CASSPHSGGSGYTF TGTGCCAGCAGCCCCCACTCCGGGGGGAGTGGCTACACCTTC
NA TRBJ1-6 NA TRBV7-3 CASSLRGQGFSPLHF TGTGCCAGCAGCTTAAGGGGCCAGGGGTTCTCACCCCTCCACTTT
NA TRBJ1-4 NA TRBV6-6 CASSYSREKLFF TGTGCCAGCAGTTACTCGAGAGAAAAACTGTTTTTT
NA TRBJ2-1 NA TRBV19 CASSTSDWRNEQFF TGTGCCAGTAGTACCTCGGACTGGCGGAATGAGCAGTTCTTC
NA TRBJ2-5 NA TRBV6-4 CASSVSLQETQYF TGTGCCAGCAGTGTCTCCCTTCAAGAGACCCAGTACTTC
NA TRBJ1-5 TRBD1 TRBV19 CASSSQPGQGNQPQHF TGTGCCAGTAGTTCCCAACCGGGACAGGGGAATCAGCCCCAGCATTTT
NA TRBJ2-7 TRBD2 TRBV18 CASSPLPSGGGEQYF TGTGCCAGCTCACCACTTCCTAGCGGGGGAGGAGAGCAGTACTTC
NA TRBJ1-6 NA TRBV4-2 CASSQDLWIPSGSPLHF TGTGCCAGCAGCCAAGATTTATGGATACCTAGTGGATCACCCCTCCACTTT
NA TRBJ2-5 NA TRBV19 CASSIGAQGETQYF TGTGCCAGTAGTATTGGGGCGCAGGGAGAGACCCAGTACTTC
NA TRBJ1-5 NA TRBV2 CASSPGSNQPQHF TGTGCCAGCAGTCCAGGGTCCAATCAGCCCCAGCATTTT
NA TRBJ1-1 TRBD1 TRBV6-6 CASSDRTGWTEAFF TGTGCCAGCAGCGATAGGACAGGGTGGACTGAAGCTTTCTTT
NA TRBJ2-3 NA TRBV9 CASSEGPPSGTDTQYF TGTGCCAGCAGCGAGGGGCCCCCCTCTGGCACAGATACGCAGTATTTT
NA TRBJ2-5 TRBD2 TRBV6-5 CASSYSFVAGGETQYF TGTGCCAGCAGTTACTCCTTCGTAGCGGGGGGCGAGACCCAGTACTTC
NA TRBJ2-7 TRBD1 TRBV5-1 CASSFDRGSYEQYF TGCGCCAGCAGCTTCGACAGGGGATCCTACGAGCAGTACTTC
NA TRBJ1-1 NA TRBV2 CASSEQGVSNTEAFF TGTGCCAGCAGTGAGCAGGGTGTTTCGAACACTGAAGCTTTCTTT
NA TRBJ2-7 NA TRBV5-1 CASSPGFYYEQYF TGCGCCAGCAGCCCGGGTTTTTACTACGAGCAGTACTTC
NA TRBJ1-1 NA TRBV29-1 CSALGYDGRAFF TGCAGCGCCCTCGGGTATGACGGGAGAGCTTTCTTT
NA TRBJ2-7 NA TRBV7-9 CASSPLSVIEQYF TGTGCCAGCAGCCCTCTCTCGGTAATCGAGCAGTACTTC
few TRBJ2-6 TRBD2 TRBV5-1 CASSHRTSGNSGANVLTF TGCGCCAGCAGCCACCGGACTAGCGGGAACTCTGGGGCCAACGTCCTGACTTTC
NA TRBJ1-5 NA TRBV2 CASSTGYSNQPQHF TGTGCCAGCAGCACAGGATATAGCAATCAGCCCCAGCATTTT
NA TRBJ2-5 TRBD1 TRBV29-1 CSVRPGTGEETQYF TGCAGCGTACGTCCCGGGACAGGGGAAGAGACCCAGTACTTC
NA TRBJ2-3 TRBD2 TRBV11-2 CASSLDRVAGGPSDTQYF TGTGCCAGCAGCTTAGATCGGGTAGCGGGGGGGCCCTCAGATACGCAGTATTTT
NA TRBJ1-1 TRBD1 TRBV9 CASSVLTGGGTEAFF TGTGCCAGCAGCGTTCTTACAGGGGGCGGCACTGAAGCTTTCTTT
few TRBJ2-7 NA TRBV7-2 CASSVRSGQGSYEQYF TGTGCCAGCAGCGTTCGTTCGGGTCAGGGGTCCTACGAGCAGTACTTC
NA TRBJ2-7 TRBD2 TRBV28 CASSLGGGNEQYF TGTGCCAGCAGTCTTGGGGGAGGGAACGAGCAGTACTTC
NA TRBJ1-2 NA TRBV10-3 CAISESLRSGIPNYGYTF TGTGCCATCAGTGAGTCCCTTCGAAGCGGGATCCCTAACTATGGCTACACCTTC
NA TRBJ2-1 TRBD1 TRBV7-9 CASSLDRGRPYNEQFF TGTGCCAGCAGCTTAGACAGGGGGCGCCCCTACAATGAGCAGTTCTTC
NA TRBJ2-5 NA TRBV6-5 CASSYAGPPQETQYF TGTGCCAGCAGTTACGCGGGGCCACCCCAAGAGACCCAGTACTTC
NA TRBJ2-6 NA TRBV27 CASSLSIKSRVGANVLTF TGTGCCAGCAGTTTATCGATTAAGTCGAGGGTTGGGGCCAACGTCCTGACTTTC
NA TRBJ2-5 NA TRBV15 CATSVFRGQETQYF TGTGCCACCAGCGTCTTCAGGGGCCAAGAGACCCAGTACTTC
NA TRBJ2-1 NA TRBV19 CASRSGNPNEQFF TGTGCCAGTAGGTCCGGGAACCCCAATGAGCAGTTCTTC
NA TRBJ2-2 NA TRBV14 CASSRFQGNTGELFF TGTGCCAGCAGCCGATTCCAGGGAAACACCGGGGAGCTGTTTTTT
NA TRBJ1-6 NA TRBV7-2 CASSLSDSSYNSPLHF TGTGCCAGCAGCTTAAGCGATAGCTCCTATAATTCACCCCTCCACTTT
NA TRBJ2-1 TRBD2 TRBV5-1 CASSSLAGGNEQFF TGCGCCAGCAGCTCATTAGCGGGGGGCAATGAGCAGTTCTTC
medium-sized TRBJ2-5 TRBD2 TRBV11-2 CASSLGGTTQETQYF TGTGCCAGCAGCTTAGGAGGGACTACTCAAGAGACCCAGTACTTC
NA TRBJ2-1 TRBD2 TRBV7-3 CASSPLGSGGADEQFF TGTGCCAGCAGCCCGCTAGGCAGCGGGGGGGCTGATGAGCAGTTCTTC
NA TRBJ1-2 NA TRBV7-8 CASSSDRSGYGYTF TGTGCCAGCAGCTCAGACAGGTCGGGCTATGGCTACACCTTC
NA TRBJ2-2 NA TRBV5-1 CASSLYGNTGELFF TGCGCCAGCAGCTTGTACGGGAACACCGGGGAGCTGTTTTTT
NA TRBJ1-6 NA TRBV5-1 CASSLRPDSHNSPLHF TGCGCCAGCAGCTTGCGACCTGACAGCCATAATTCACCCCTCCACTTT
once TRBJ2-4 TRBD2 TRBV25-1 CASSPPLGGSKNIQYF TGTGCCAGCAGTCCGCCCCTGGGAGGGAGCAAAAACATTCAGTACTTC
NA TRBJ2-7 NA TRBV2 CVQHGQRGLPYEQYF TGTGTCCAGCACGGACAAAGGGGCCTCCCCTACGAGCAGTACTTC
NA TRBJ1-5 TRBD1 TRBV6-5 CATGQGASRHQPQHF TGTGCCACCGGACAGGGGGCCAGTAGGCATCAGCCCCAGCATTTT
NA TRBJ2-1 TRBD1 TRBV9 CASSVAGTGNNEQFF TGTGCCAGCAGCGTAGCGGGGACAGGAAACAATGAGCAGTTCTTC
NA TRBJ2-1 TRBD2 TRBV19 CASRNLAGVNEQFF TGTGCCAGTAGAAATCTAGCGGGAGTCAATGAGCAGTTCTTC
NA TRBJ2-7 NA TRBV5-6 CASKGGDYEQYF TGTGCCAGCAAAGGGGGGGACTACGAGCAGTACTTC
NA TRBJ2-2 TRBD1 TRBV27 CASSPWTGGRGANTGELFF TGTGCCAGCAGCCCATGGACAGGGGGCAGGGGGGCGAACACCGGGGAGCTGTTTTTT
NA TRBJ2-1 TRBD2 TRBV6-6 CASSYRPSGNANEQFF TGTGCCAGCAGTTACCGACCTAGCGGGAATGCCAATGAGCAGTTCTTC
NA TRBJ2-7 NA TRBV29-1 CSVASTGEQYF TGCAGCGTGGCGTCTACGGGGGAGCAGTACTTC
NA TRBJ1-1 NA TRBV5-1 CASSWGGGNTEAFF TGCGCCAGCAGCTGGGGAGGAGGGAACACTGAAGCTTTCTTT